The 27 T cell receptor beta chains in this list originate from one sample, sequenced in a study of T cell therapy after organ transplantation (dated by TCRdb to between 2018 and 2020). Libraries were prepared through the immunoSEQ multiplex PCR assay. Imported from immuneACCESS, the table was reduced by TCRdb to in-frame sequences with V and J called. These copies leave out some clones; in studies compared against another copy, an unresolved V gene accounts for under half, and the cause of the remainder is not known. The sample table lists roughly 48,000 clones, around 93% of them with a count of one. The top ten constitute around 3.1% of the sample. No cognate antigen is known for these TCRs. According to the study, the label for this sample's time point signals: before start of T cell therapy. Here the sequenced sample was CD8+ T cells from blood, taken before autologous CMV-specific T cell therapy. The receptor set was obtained from a human patient who had received a solid organ transplant and had CMV disease.

The rearrangement uses TRBV6-5 and TRBJ2-1; D is possibly TRBD2 (5 bases). Germline-derived CDR1 and CDR2 are MNHEY and SVGAGI. V lost 4 bases, J lost 2 bases, and 9 bases lay in between. The CDR3 runs 14 residues. The DNA of the CDR3 is TGTGCCAGCAGTTCCGCGGGCGCCTACAATGAGCAGTTCTTC. Residues: CASSSAGAYNEQFF.

A note on this clone: This CDR3 is also generated by other DNA sequences in the sample. The chain joins TRBV27 to TRBJ1-1; a weak D match, TRBD1 (6 bases). Trimming took 6 bases from V and 5 from J, leaving 22 bases between them. Germline V gene sequence: CDR1 MNHEY, CDR2 SMNVEV (reference sequence). This CDR3 is built from 16 residues. For the CDR3, the DNA is TGTGCCAGCAGCCCGAGTAGGGGGGAGAGGTTTACTGAAGCTTTCTTT. Residues: CASSPSRGERFTEAFF.

CDR3 region: CASSELGLETQYF. In DNA form, the CDR3 reads TGTGCCAGCAGTGAATTGGGTTTGGAGACCCAGTACTTC. This chain joins TRBV25-1 and TRBJ2-5; D is uncertain. Germline CDR1 MGHDK, CDR2 SYGVNS. This CDR3 region has 13 residues. Trimming removed 1 base at V and 5 bases at J, with 8 bases between.

This sequence joins TRBV5-5 and TRBJ2-1; D is unresolved. Trimming took off 4 bases at V and 1 base at J, with 9 bases between the two ends. This CDR3 has 14 residues. Germline V gives CDR1 SGHKS, CDR2 YYEKEE (reference sequence). CDR3 DNA sequence: TGTGCCAGCAGCCCATGGCCTTCCTACAATGAGCAGTTCTTC. Translation: CASSPWPSYNEQFF.

V gene TRBV2 combines with J gene TRBJ2-7; no firm D call. The CDR3 runs to 13 residues. Looked up from germline, CDR1 is SNHLY and CDR2 is FYNNEI. Trimming left V 6 bases short and J 3 bases short, with 12 bases between. The CDR3 spells CASSARWDYEQYF. DNA of the CDR3: TGTGCCAGCAGCGCGCGCTGGGACTACGAGCAGTACTTC.

The rearrangement links TRBV9 to TRBJ1-1; perhaps TRBD1 as D (6 bases). The CDR3 totals 15 residues. Trimming took 0 bases from V and 2 from J, leaving 11 bases between them. CDR1 is SGDLS, CDR2 YYNGEE, per germline. This CDR3 reads CASSVDGGLNTEAFF. The CDR3 DNA is TGTGCCAGCAGCGTAGATGGGGGCCTTAACACTGAAGCTTTCTTT. The variable domain in full, completed from reference TRBV9 and TRBJ1-1, reads DSGVTQTPKHLITATGQRVTLRCSPRSGDLSVYWYQQSLDQGLQFLIQYYNGEERAKGNILERFSAQQFPDLHSELNLSSLELGDSALYFCASSVDGGLNTEAFFGQGTRLTVV.

The CDR3 here is CASSQEPPPFNEKLFF. The CDR3 nucleotides are TGCGCCAGCAGCCAAGAGCCTCCGCCCTTCAATGAAAAACTGTTTTTT. This rearrangement joins TRBV4-1 to TRBJ1-4, with no clear D. In germline, CDR1 is MGHRA, CDR2 YSYEKL. This CDR3 spans 16 amino acids. Trimming took 0 bases from V and 5 from J, leaving 13 bases between them.

V and J are TRBV6-5 and TRBJ1-4; D might be TRBD1 (5 bases). CDR1 and CDR2 from the germline V gene are MNHEY and SVGAGI. The length of the CDR3 is 16 residues. The V gene lost 0 bases and the J gene lost 4 bases, with 12 bases spanning the gap. The CDR3 sequence is CASSYSETDLNEKLFF. DNA for the CDR3: TGTGCCAGCAGTTACTCGGAGACAGACCTTAATGAAAAACTGTTTTTT.

The V call is TRBV4-3, the J call TRBJ1-2, with TRBD1 identical over 9 bases. Germline V gene data show CDR1 as LGHNA and CDR2 as YSLEER. This CDR3 region has 15 residues. V was clipped by 4 bases and J by 5 bases; unmatched bases: 8. CDR3 in amino acids: CASSLRQGEAYGYTF. CDR3 coding DNA: TGCGCCAGCAGCCTTAGACAGGGGGAGGCGTATGGCTACACCTTC.

This chain uses TRBV6-5 with TRBJ2-7, with a tentative D call TRBD2 (7 bases). The CDR3 is 14 amino acids. Trimming shortened V by 3 bases and J by 4 bases, and 13 bases separated the two germline ends. Germline CDR1 and CDR2: MNHEY and SVGAGI. CDR3 sequence: CASSYGAGAYEQYF. The CDR3 nucleotides read TGTGCCAGCAGTTATGGCGCGGGGGCATACGAGCAGTACTTC.

CDR3 residues: CASSQEGWQTTFF. The CDR3 DNA follows: TGTGCCAGCAGCCAAGAGGGGTGGCAGACGACTTTCTTT. This chain connects TRBV4-2 to TRBJ1-1; D ambiguous. Trimming stripped 0 bases from V and 12 bases from J, with 14 bases between. Germline V lookup: CDR1 LGHNA, CDR2 YNFKEQ. CDR3 size: 13 residues.

The chain links TRBV4-2 to TRBJ2-7; D remains ambiguous. V was clipped by 4 bases and J by 0 bases, with 7 bases between them. Germline-derived CDR1 and CDR2 are LGHNA and YNFKEQ. CDR3 size: 13 residues. The CDR3 DNA sequence: TGTGCCAGCAGCCCCAGTGACTCCTACGAGCAGTACTTC. Its translation: CASSPSDSYEQYF.

This clone was seen a single time. This rearrangement joins TRBV7-6 to TRBJ1-4, with a weak D call TRBD1 (5 bases). Trimming cost V 1 base and J 5 bases, with 14 bases left between them. Germline CDR1 reads SGHVS; CDR2 reads FNYEAQ. The CDR3 extends over 16 amino acids. In DNA, the CDR3 is TGTGCCAGCAGCTTAGTGTCAGGGAGGGAGAATGAAAAACTGTTTTTT. The encoded protein is CASSLVSGRENEKLFF.

The rearrangement uses TRBV7-2 and TRBJ2-3; the D is unclear. Per germline, CDR1 SGHTA and CDR2 FQGNSA. This CDR3 is built from 13 residues. V was pared by 5 bases and J by 4 bases, with 10 bases between. CDR3 region: CASSILTADTQYF. In DNA, the CDR3 is TGTGCCAGCAGCATTTTAACGGCAGATACGCAGTATTTT.

This sequence joins TRBV9 and TRBJ1-3, with D maybe TRBD1 (5 bases). The CDR3 is 16 residues long. V lost 0 bases and J 0 bases, leaving 10 bases between the germline ends. Germline-derived CDR1 and CDR2 are SGDLS and YYNGEE. CDR3 DNA: TGTGCCAGCAGCGTAGCTACAGGATTCTCTGGAAACACCATATATTTT. Translation: CASSVATGFSGNTIYF.

The chain couples TRBV5-6 to TRBJ1-2, with TRBD1 matching 8 bases. The CDR3 runs 13 residues. Trimming took 3 bases from V and 5 from J; bases not matched to a gene: 3. CDR1 and CDR2 (germline): SGHDT, YYEEEE. The CDR3 region is CASSSTGVYGYTF. CDR3 DNA: TGTGCCAGCAGCTCGACAGGGGTATATGGCTACACCTTC.

The CDR3, as DNA: TGCAGCGTTGAAGGCCGGGACAGGGACTACGAGCAGTACTTC. Protein: CSVEGRDRDYEQYF. The chain joins TRBV29-1 to TRBJ2-7; 9 positions agree with TRBD1. With V trimmed by 1 base and J by 3 bases, 4 bases remained unmatched. Per germline, CDR1 SQVTM and CDR2 ANQGSEA. The CDR3 extends over 14 amino acids.

This chain uses TRBV5-1 with TRBJ2-7; TRBD2 agrees at 13 bases. The germline gives CDR1 SGHRS, CDR2 YFSETQ. V dropped 0 bases and J dropped 1; count of bases not matched to a gene: 13. The CDR3 consists of 20 residues. The CDR3 DNA reads as TGCGCCAGCAGCTTGGCTGGTTTTGAAACGGGACTAGCGGGATCCTACGAGCAGTACTTC. This codes for CASSLAGFETGLAGSYEQYF. The full variable domain, with the rest looked up from reference TRBV5-1 and TRBJ2-7, is KAGVTQTPRYLIKTRGQQVTLSCSPISGHRSVSWYQQTPGQGLQFLFEYFSETQRNKGNFPGRFSGRQFSNSRSEMNVSTLELGDSALYLCASSLAGFETGLAGSYEQYFGPGTRLTVT.

The chain has TRBV11-1 and TRBJ2-7; a possible D gene is TRBD2 (5 bases). CDR3 length equals 14 residues. Between the trimmed V and J ends, which lost 1 base and 3 bases, there was a span of 10 bases. Germline CDR1 is SGHAT and CDR2 is FQDESV (reference sequence). CDR3 sequence (DNA): TGTGCCAGCAGCTTAGATAACGGGGTCTACGAGCAGTACTTC. Protein product: CASSLDNGVYEQYF. The whole variable domain, filled in from reference TRBV11-1 and TRBJ2-7, reads EAEVAQSPRYKITEKSQAVAFWCDPISGHATLYWYRQILGQGPELLVQFQDESVVDDSQLPKDRFSAERLKGVDSTLKIQPAELGDSAMYLCASSLDNGVYEQYFGPGTRLTVT.

The chain combines TRBV13 with TRBJ2-7; the D gene is possibly TRBD2 (6 bases). V lost 1 base and J lost 5, with 9 bases in between. Germline CDR1 is PRHDT and CDR2 is FYEKMQ (reference sequence). The CDR3 consists of 13 residues. The CDR3 reads CASSLDAGNEQYF. In DNA, the CDR3 is TGTGCCAGCAGCTTAGATGCGGGAAACGAGCAGTACTTC.

The rearrangement uses TRBV19 and TRBJ2-7; TRBD2 agrees at 7 bases. Germline loops: CDR1 LNHDA, CDR2 SQIVND (reference sequence). The CDR3 is made up of 14 amino acids. The trim removed 5 bases at V and 0 bases at J, leaving 4 bases unmatched. The CDR3 protein is CASSPRDYSYEQYF. The CDR3 region has the DNA TGTGCCAGTAGTCCCCGGGACTACTCCTACGAGCAGTACTTC. Supplemented by reference TRBV19 and TRBJ2-7, the full variable domain reads DGGITQSPKYLFRKEGQNVTLSCEQNLNHDAMYWYRQDPGQGLRLIYYSQIVNDFQKGDIAEGYSVSREKKESFPLTVTSAQKNPTAFYLCASSPRDYSYEQYFGPGTRLTVT.

The rearrangement joins TRBV4-1 to TRBJ2-1, with D possibly TRBD2 on 5 matching bases. V shed 1 base and J shed 3 bases, with 7 bases lying between them. This CDR3 is 14 amino acids long. CDR1 and CDR2 (germline): MGHRA, YSYEKL. DNA of the CDR3: TGCGCCAGCAGCCAAGTTGGGAGCTACAATGAGCAGTTCTTC. Encoded protein: CASSQVGSYNEQFF.

The chain employs TRBV14 and TRBJ2-5; D is ambiguous. Trimming removed 5 bases from V and 2 bases from J, with 12 bases in between. Germline values: CDR1 SGHDN, CDR2 FVKESK. The CDR3 runs 14 residues. The CDR3 nucleotides read TGTGCCAGCAGCATGGTCACAGAACAAGAGACCCAGTACTTC. Translating gives CASSMVTEQETQYF.

This clone was recorded only once. The chain carries TRBV4-2 and TRBJ2-5; tentatively, D is TRBD2 (6 bases). Germline V gene data show CDR1 as LGHNA and CDR2 as YNFKEQ. V shed 2 bases and J shed 4 bases, with 11 bases lying between them. The CDR3 spans 14 residues. The CDR3 loop reads CASSQLGLLETQYF. The CDR3 bases are TGTGCCAGCAGCCAACTGGGACTCTTAGAGACCCAGTACTTC.

The chain links TRBV6-6 to TRBJ1-1; no clear D. V was trimmed by 6 bases and J by 3 bases, leaving 14 bases between them. The CDR3 extends over 14 amino acids. Germline lookup yields CDR1 MNHNY and CDR2 SVGAGI (reference sequence). The CDR3: CASRSLPEDTEAFF. The CDR3 bases are TGTGCCAGCAGATCCTTACCGGAGGACACTGAAGCTTTCTTT.

The rearrangement joins TRBV4-1 to TRBJ2-3; D assignment may be TRBD1 or TRBD2 (5 bases each). The V and J ends lost 0 bases and 4 bases respectively, with 20 bases between them. Germline lookup yields CDR1 MGHRA and CDR2 YSYEKL. This CDR3 comprises 18 residues. The CDR3 DNA reads TGCGCCAGCAGCCAAGATTGGGGCACAGGACTTTTGGCAGATACGCAGTATTTT. It translates to CASSQDWGTGLLADTQYF.

This clone appeared a single time. The gene calls are TRBV6-5 and TRBJ1-2, with 9 bases aligning to TRBD1. CDR3 length: 13 amino acids. V was clipped by 5 bases and J by 7 bases; unmatched bases: 5. Germline V gene data show CDR1 as MNHEY and CDR2 as SVGAGI. The CDR3, as DNA: TGTGCCAGCAGTGCACAGGGGGCCAGTGGCTACACCTTC. Translated: CASSAQGASGYTF.